Each of the 29 T cell receptor beta chains below was sequenced from the same sample in a study of T cell responses to AZD1222 COVID-19 vaccine. Profiling relied on immunoSEQ multiplex PCR, and the TCRdb table lists in-frame clones only, not all of them. The sample yields roughly 180,000 clones, about 89% seen once. The source material was peripheral blood, sampled on day 0 of AZD1222 vaccination. These receptors all come from an adult in good health.

The chain uses TRBV3-1 (or the pseudogene TRBV3-2) and TRBJ2-7; TRBD2 aligns across 8 bases. The germline CDR1 and CDR2 sequences are LGHDT and YNNKEL (reference sequence). The CDR3 extends over 15 amino acids. V lost 1 base to trimming and J lost 6 bases; unmatched junction nucleotides: 8. The CDR3 here is CASSQGRVRGGEQYF. CDR3 sequence (DNA): TGTGCCAGCAGCCAAGGGCGCGTTCGGGGGGGCGAGCAGTACTTC.

The chain joins TRBV5-1 to TRBJ1-6; D uncertain. Per germline, CDR1 SGHRS and CDR2 YFSETQ. This CDR3 spans 14 amino acids. V lost 4 bases to trimming and J lost 5 bases, with 10 bases between them. For the CDR3, the DNA is TGCGCCAGCAGCCTCGGACCTAATAATTCACCCCTCCACTTT. This gives the protein CASSLGPNNSPLHF.

This chain links TRBV19 with TRBJ1-6; 7 bases agree with TRBD1. The germline CDR1 and CDR2 sequences are LNHDA and SQIVND (reference sequence). Trimming at V came to 6 bases and at J to 5 bases, leaving 4 bases not matched to a gene. The CDR3 is 14 residues long. The CDR3 bases are TGTGCCAGTAGCCGGGACAGAGATAATTCACCCCTCCACTTT. Its translation: CASSRDRDNSPLHF.

This clone has just one count. This chain joins TRBV19 and TRBJ1-2; TRBD1 aligns across 7 bases. This CDR3 has 13 amino acids. From germline, CDR1 is LNHDA and CDR2 SQIVND (reference sequence). V shed 10 bases and J 6 bases; nucleotides not matched to a gene: 11. The CDR3 reads CATLTTGIDGYTF. The CDR3 region has the DNA TGTGCCACCCTAACGACAGGGATAGATGGCTACACCTTC.

This clone was recorded a few times. The V call is TRBV12-5, the J call TRBJ1-1, with TRBD1 as a possible D gene (6 bases). Germline V gene sequence: CDR1 LGHNT, CDR2 FRNRAP. The V gene lost 0 bases and the J gene lost 4 bases, with 21 bases spanning the gap. The CDR3 covers 18 residues. The CDR3 spells CASGLVLGGEGLGTEAFF. Here the CDR3 DNA reads TGTGCTAGTGGTTTGGTTTTAGGGGGGGAGGGGCTTGGCACTGAAGCTTTCTTT.

The gene calls are TRBV2 and TRBJ2-7; tentative D call: TRBD1 (7 bases). Trimming pared 6 bases from V and 5 bases from J, leaving 20 bases between. Germline V gives CDR1 SNHLY, CDR2 FYNNEI. CDR3 size: 15 residues. The CDR3, as DNA: TGTGCCAGCAGGGTCTATGACAGGGAGGAGGACGAGCAGTACTTC. Translated: CASRVYDREEDEQYF.

The rearrangement joins TRBV9 to TRBJ2-3; 10 bases line up with TRBD1. With 3 bases clipped from V and 1 base from J, the junction kept 5 bases outside the gene matches. Germline V lookup: CDR1 SGDLS, CDR2 YYNGEE. The length of the CDR3 is 16 residues. CDR3 sequence (DNA): TGTGCCAGCAGCGGACAGGGGGCAAGAGGCACAGATACGCAGTATTTT. Amino acids: CASSGQGARGTDTQYF.

The chain recombines TRBV7-8 with TRBJ1-1, with 11 bases aligning to TRBD1. Germline V CDR1 and CDR2: SGHVS, FQNEAQ. The CDR3 loop spans 18 amino acids. V lost 2 bases to trimming and J lost 4 bases; unmatched junction nucleotides: 12. The CDR3 protein is CASSLLIGTGGRATEAFF. The CDR3 DNA follows: TGTGCCAGCAGCTTATTAATCGGGACAGGGGGGAGGGCCACTGAAGCTTTCTTT.

The chain recombines TRBV5-4 with TRBJ2-2; no reliable D call. The ends were cut back, 5 bases at V and 6 bases at J, with 11 bases in the middle. This CDR3 is 13 amino acids long. CDR1 SGHNT and CDR2 YYREEE come from the germline V gene (reference sequence). CDR3 amino acids: CASSWGSAGELFF. The CDR3 region has the DNA TGTGCCAGCAGTTGGGGAAGTGCCGGGGAGCTGTTTTTT. Filled out from reference TRBV5-4 and TRBJ2-2, the complete variable domain reads ETGVTQSPTHLIKTRGQQVTLRCSSQSGHNTVSWYQQALGQGPQFIFQYYREEENGRGNFPPRFSGLQFPNYSSELNVNALELDDSALYLCASSWGSAGELFFGEGSRLTVL.

The rearrangement joins TRBV10-3 to TRBJ1-5; 7 bases match TRBD1. Losses at the gene ends were 6 bases for V and 3 bases for J; bases not matched to a gene: 5. CDR1 ENHRY and CDR2 SYGVKD come from the germline V gene. CDR3 length: 14 amino acids. CDR3 sequence (DNA): TGTGCCATCAGCCCCGGACAGGTCAATCAGCCCCAGCATTTT. This codes for CAISPGQVNQPQHF.

This chain connects TRBV6-2 or TRBV6-3 to TRBJ1-1; TRBD1 matches at 7 bases. After removal of 5 bases from V and 1 base from J, the junction contained 4 bases not matched to a gene. CDR1 and CDR2 from the germline V gene are MNHEY and SVGEGT. The CDR3 has 14 amino acids. The CDR3 DNA reads TGTGCCAGCAGTGACAGGGTCGCGAACACTGAAGCTTTCTTT. It yields the protein CASSDRVANTEAFF.

V usage is TRBV19 and J usage is TRBJ1-5; no definite D call. This CDR3 has 14 amino acids. Germline V gives CDR1 LNHDA, CDR2 SQIVND (reference sequence). V was pared by 0 bases and J by 5 bases, with 8 bases between. The CDR3 DNA reads as TGTGCCAGTAGTATAGATCCCGAGGATCAGCCCCAGCATTTT. Amino acids: CASSIDPEDQPQHF.

The rearrangement links TRBV4-1 to TRBJ1-3, with a weak D call TRBD1 (5 bases). Trimming stripped 4 bases from V and 0 bases from J, with 19 bases between. This CDR3 contains 18 residues. CDR1 is MGHRA, CDR2 YSYEKL, per germline. This CDR3 is CASSLRGEGFGSGNTIYF. DNA of the CDR3: TGCGCCAGCAGCCTCCGAGGGGAGGGCTTCGGCTCTGGAAACACCATATATTTT.

As regards this clone: This CDR3 is also generated by other DNA sequences in the sample. The rearrangement links TRBV19 to TRBJ1-1; tentative D call: TRBD1 (6 bases). The CDR3 has 13 residues. Trimming took off 7 bases at V and 4 bases at J, with 13 bases between the two ends. From germline, CDR1 is LNHDA and CDR2 SQIVND (reference sequence). The DNA of the CDR3 is TGTGCCAGTACCCAGTCCAGGGGCACTGAAGCTTTCTTT. It translates to CASTQSRGTEAFF.

The chain is built from TRBV7-9 and TRBJ2-7; no definite D call. CDR1 and CDR2 from the germline V gene are SEHNR and FQNEAQ (reference sequence). The length of the CDR3 is 11 residues. V was cut by 4 bases and J by 2 bases, with 3 bases left in between. The CDR3 is CASSSTYEQYF. The CDR3 region has the DNA TGTGCCAGCAGCTCGACCTACGAGCAGTACTTC.

The chain couples TRBV12-3 or TRBV12-4 to TRBJ2-2; D remains ambiguous. Trimming cost V 4 bases and J 7 bases, with 7 bases left between them. The CDR3 has 12 amino acids. DNA of the CDR3: TGTGCCAGCAGTTGGACGCGCGGGGAGCTGTTTTTT. Its translation is CASSWTRGELFF.

This chain uses TRBV20-1 with TRBJ2-7, with 9 bases fitting TRBD2. From germline, CDR1 is DFQATT and CDR2 SNEGSKA (reference sequence). With V trimmed by 3 bases and J by 7 bases, 10 bases remained unmatched. The CDR3 contains 14 residues. As DNA, the CDR3 is TGCAGTGCTAGTCAACTAGCGGGTGCGAGTGAGCAGTACTTC. Amino acid sequence: CSASQLAGASEQYF.

The chain employs TRBV24-1 and TRBJ2-7; TRBD1 matches at 7 bases. Trimming cost V 1 base and J 2 bases; bases outside gene matches: 4. This CDR3 contains 15 residues. Germline V gives CDR1 KGHDR, CDR2 SFDVKD. CDR3 sequence reads: CATSDFVQGAYEQYF. The CDR3 bases are TGTGCCACCAGTGATTTCGTCCAGGGGGCCTACGAGCAGTACTTC.

The chain has TRBV7-2 and TRBJ2-2; D gene uncertain. Germline V gives CDR1 SGHTA, CDR2 FQGNSA. The CDR3 has 15 residues. Trimming shortened V by 1 base and J by 0 bases, and 6 bases separated the two germline ends. This CDR3 reads CASSLGGTNTGELFF. CDR3 sequence (DNA): TGTGCCAGCAGCTTAGGCGGAACGAACACCGGGGAGCTGTTTTTT.

The gene calls are TRBV11-2 and TRBJ1-6, with D possibly TRBD1 on 6 matching bases. The V end lost 1 base, the J end lost 7 bases, and 11 bases lay between the germline ends. This CDR3 spans 15 amino acids. CDR1 SGHAT and CDR2 FQNNGV come from the germline V gene. In DNA form, the CDR3 reads TGTGCCAGCAGCTTAGGAGGGGGGCCAAATTCACCCCTCCACTTT. This gives the protein CASSLGGGPNSPLHF.

The chain joins TRBV6-1 to TRBJ1-1; D possibly corresponds to TRBD1 (6 bases). There are 13 residues in the CDR3. The V end lost 6 bases, the J end lost 1 base, and 9 bases lay between the germline ends. Germline V gene lookup returns CDR1 MNHNS and CDR2 SASEGT. CDR3 DNA sequence: TGTGCCAGCAGCGACAGGTGGAACACTGAAGCTTTCTTT. Protein sequence: CASSDRWNTEAFF.

The rearrangement joins TRBV4-3 to TRBJ2-1; TRBD1 aligns across 8 bases. V lost 0 bases and J lost 7; bases outside the gene matches: 8. The germline CDR1 and CDR2 sequences are LGHNA and YSLEER. CDR3 length equals 16 residues. The CDR3 is CASSQDATGAGNEQFF. CDR3 coding DNA: TGCGCCAGCAGCCAAGACGCGACAGGGGCGGGGAATGAGCAGTTCTTC.

The gene calls are TRBV5-4 and TRBJ1-1, with D perhaps matching TRBD1 (6 bases). Germline V gene lookup returns CDR1 SGHNT and CDR2 YYREEE (reference sequence). The V gene lost 9 bases and the J gene lost 0 bases, with 12 bases spanning the gap. CDR3 length: 13 amino acids. CDR3 bases: TGTGCCACCCTCGGGGGCGTGAACACTGAAGCTTTCTTT. Its protein product is CATLGGVNTEAFF.

The V and J genes are TRBV14 and TRBJ1-4; no reliable D call. V was cut by 8 bases and J by 5 bases, with 18 bases left in between. There are 15 residues in the CDR3. In germline, CDR1 is SGHDN, CDR2 FVKESK. In DNA, the CDR3 is TGTGCCAGCGCCCACGGTGAGGGAATAAATGAAAAACTGTTTTTT. Translation: CASAHGEGINEKLFF.

V usage is TRBV7-2 and J usage is TRBJ2-7; no definite D call. The V gene's germline CDR1 is SGHTA and CDR2 FQGNSA. The V gene lost 2 bases and the J gene lost 1 base, with 3 bases spanning the gap. This CDR3 has 12 amino acids. Here the CDR3 reads CASSLRSYEQYF. In nucleotides, the CDR3 is TGTGCCAGCAGCTTACGATCCTACGAGCAGTACTTC.

This chain connects TRBV5-1 to TRBJ1-3; a possible D gene is TRBD1 (5 bases). Germline-derived CDR1 and CDR2 are SGHRS and YFSETQ. CDR3 size: 13 residues. The V and J ends lost 4 bases and 9 bases respectively, with 14 bases between them. CDR3 in DNA: TGCGCCAGCAGCACTGGCCTGGGGGGCACCATATATTTT. Translating gives CASSTGLGGTIYF.

The gene calls are TRBV6-5 and TRBJ2-7; D tentatively reads TRBD1 or TRBD2 (5 bases each). CDR1 MNHEY and CDR2 SVGAGI come from the germline V gene. V lost 6 bases to trimming and J lost 4 bases, with 16 bases between them. CDR3 length: 14 amino acids. The CDR3: CASSPGDGRYEQYF. The CDR3, as DNA: TGTGCCAGCAGCCCCGGGGACGGCCGATACGAGCAGTACTTC.

The chain couples TRBV5-4 to TRBJ2-2; D is possibly TRBD1 (6 bases). This CDR3 spans 15 amino acids. V was clipped by 2 bases and J by 5 bases, with 13 bases between them. In germline, CDR1 is SGHNT, CDR2 YYREEE (reference sequence). DNA for the CDR3: TGTGCCAGCAGCTTACCAGGGGCGAGGACCGGGGAGCTGTTTTTT. It encodes CASSLPGARTGELFF.

The chain employs TRBV3-1 (or the pseudogene TRBV3-2) and TRBJ2-7, with 8 bases that match TRBD1. Trimming removed 8 bases from V and 5 bases from J; junction bases left unmatched: 5. The CDR3 is 12 amino acids. CDR1 is LGHDT, CDR2 YNNKEL, per germline (reference sequence). This CDR3 reads CASRDRKDEQYF. The CDR3 DNA sequence: TGTGCCAGCCGGGACAGGAAAGACGAGCAGTACTTC.